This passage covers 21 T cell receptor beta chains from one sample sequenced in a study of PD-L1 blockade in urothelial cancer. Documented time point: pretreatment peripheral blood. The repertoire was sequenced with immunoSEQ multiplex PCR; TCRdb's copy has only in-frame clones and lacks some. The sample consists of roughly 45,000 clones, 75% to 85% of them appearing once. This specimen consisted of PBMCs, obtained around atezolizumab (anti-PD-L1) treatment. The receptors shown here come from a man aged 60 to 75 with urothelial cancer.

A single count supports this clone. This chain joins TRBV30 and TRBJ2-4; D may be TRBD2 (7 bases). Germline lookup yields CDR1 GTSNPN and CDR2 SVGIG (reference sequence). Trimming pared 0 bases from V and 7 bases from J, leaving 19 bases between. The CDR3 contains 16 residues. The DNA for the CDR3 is TGTGCCTGGAGTGTTGGGGTGGGGGGGCTGGGTAACATTCAGTACTTC. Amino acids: CAWSVGVGGLGNIQYF.

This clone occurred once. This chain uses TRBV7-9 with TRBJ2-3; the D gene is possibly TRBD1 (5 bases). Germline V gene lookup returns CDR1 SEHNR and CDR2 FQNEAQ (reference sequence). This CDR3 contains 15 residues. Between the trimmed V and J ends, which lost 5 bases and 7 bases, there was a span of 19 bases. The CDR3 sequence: CASSLDWAKGNTQYF. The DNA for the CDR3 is TGTGCCAGCAGCCTAGACTGGGCAAAGGGGAATACGCAGTATTTT. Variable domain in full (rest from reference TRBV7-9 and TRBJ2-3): DTGVSQNPRHKITKRGQNVTFRCDPISEHNRLYWYRQTLGQGPEFLTYFQNEAQLEKSRLLSDRFSAERPKGSFSTLEIQRTEQGDSAMYLCASSLDWAKGNTQYFGPGTRLTVL.

CDR3 in amino acids: CASSHRRQGSYEQYF. The DNA of the CDR3 is TGCGCCAGCAGCCACCGCAGACAGGGGTCCTACGAGCAGTACTTC. The J gene is TRBJ2-7, the V gene TRBV4-1, with 8 bases fitting TRBD1. The CDR3 is 15 amino acids. V shed 3 bases and J 1 base; nucleotides not matched to a gene: 5. CDR1 is MGHRA, CDR2 YSYEKL, per germline.

The CDR3 coding sequence is TGTGCCAGCAGCTCTACCCCCAACCAGGGGAACTATGGCTACACCTTC. This sequence encodes CASSSTPNQGNYGYTF. The V and J genes are TRBV5-8 and TRBJ1-2; maybe TRBD1 (6 bases). The CDR3 loop spans 16 amino acids. The V and J ends lost 3 bases and 2 bases respectively, with 17 bases between them. The germline V gene has CDR1 SGHTS and CDR2 YDEGEE.

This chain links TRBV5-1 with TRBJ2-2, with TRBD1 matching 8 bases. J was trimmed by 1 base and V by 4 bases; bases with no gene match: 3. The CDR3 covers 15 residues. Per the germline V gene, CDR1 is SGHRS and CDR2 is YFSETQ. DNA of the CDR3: TGCGCCAGCAGCGATACAGGGGGGAACACCGGGGAGCTGTTTTTT. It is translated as CASSDTGGNTGELFF.

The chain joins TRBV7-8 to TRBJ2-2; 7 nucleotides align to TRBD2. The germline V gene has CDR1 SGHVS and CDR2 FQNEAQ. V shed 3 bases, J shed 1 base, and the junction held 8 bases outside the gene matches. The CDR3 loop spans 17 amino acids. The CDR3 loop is CASSLRGGGGNTGELFF. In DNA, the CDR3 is TGTGCCAGCAGCTTGCGCGGAGGCGGGGGGAACACCGGGGAGCTGTTTTTT.

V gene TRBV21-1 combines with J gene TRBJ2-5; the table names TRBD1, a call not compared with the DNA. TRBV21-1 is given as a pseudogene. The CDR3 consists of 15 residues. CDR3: CASSNSRTPQETQYF. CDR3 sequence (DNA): TGTGCCAGCAGCAATAGTAGGACACCTCAAGAGACCCAGTACTTC.

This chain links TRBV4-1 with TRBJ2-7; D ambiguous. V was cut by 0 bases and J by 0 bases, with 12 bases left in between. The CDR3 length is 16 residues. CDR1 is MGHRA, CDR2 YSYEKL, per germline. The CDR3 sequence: CASSQEPVFNSYEQYF. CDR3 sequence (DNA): TGCGCCAGCAGCCAAGAGCCAGTCTTTAACTCCTACGAGCAGTACTTC.

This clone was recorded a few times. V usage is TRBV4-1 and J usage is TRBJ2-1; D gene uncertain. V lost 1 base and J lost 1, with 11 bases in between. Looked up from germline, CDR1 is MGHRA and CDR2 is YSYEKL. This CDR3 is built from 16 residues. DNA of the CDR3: TGCGCCAGCAGCCAAGTAGATATAGTGTCCTACAATGAGCAGTTCTTC. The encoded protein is CASSQVDIVSYNEQFF.

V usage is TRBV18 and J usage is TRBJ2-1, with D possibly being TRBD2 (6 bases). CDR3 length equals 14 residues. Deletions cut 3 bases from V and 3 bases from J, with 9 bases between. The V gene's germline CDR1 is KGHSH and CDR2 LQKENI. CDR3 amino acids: CASSPSGVYNEQFF. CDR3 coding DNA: TGTGCCAGCTCACCCTCGGGGGTCTACAATGAGCAGTTCTTC.

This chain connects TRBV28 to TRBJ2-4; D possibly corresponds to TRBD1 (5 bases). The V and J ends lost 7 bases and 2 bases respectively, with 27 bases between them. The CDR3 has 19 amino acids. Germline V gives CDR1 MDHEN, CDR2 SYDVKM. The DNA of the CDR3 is TGTGCCAGCACCCCCGGTCAGGGAAAGTGGGGCTCGACCAAAAACATTCAGTACTTC. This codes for CASTPGQGKWGSTKNIQYF.

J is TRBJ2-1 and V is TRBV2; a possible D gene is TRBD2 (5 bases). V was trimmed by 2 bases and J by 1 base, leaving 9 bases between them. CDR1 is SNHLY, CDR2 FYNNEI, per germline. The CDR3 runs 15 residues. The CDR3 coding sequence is TGTGCCAGCAGTGAATTAGCGCAATCCTACAATGAGCAGTTCTTC. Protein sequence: CASSELAQSYNEQFF.

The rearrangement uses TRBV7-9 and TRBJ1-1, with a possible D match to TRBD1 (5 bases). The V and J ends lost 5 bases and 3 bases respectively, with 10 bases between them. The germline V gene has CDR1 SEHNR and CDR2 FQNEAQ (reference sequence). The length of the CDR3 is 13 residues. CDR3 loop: CASSPRGDTEAFF. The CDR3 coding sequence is TGTGCCAGCAGCCCACGGGGGGACACTGAAGCTTTCTTT.

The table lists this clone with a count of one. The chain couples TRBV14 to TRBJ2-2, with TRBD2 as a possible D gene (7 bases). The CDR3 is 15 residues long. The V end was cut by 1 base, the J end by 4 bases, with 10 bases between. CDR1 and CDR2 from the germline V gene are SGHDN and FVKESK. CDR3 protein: CASSQAGGSTGELFF. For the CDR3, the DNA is TGTGCCAGCAGCCAAGCGGGGGGCTCCACCGGGGAGCTGTTTTTT.

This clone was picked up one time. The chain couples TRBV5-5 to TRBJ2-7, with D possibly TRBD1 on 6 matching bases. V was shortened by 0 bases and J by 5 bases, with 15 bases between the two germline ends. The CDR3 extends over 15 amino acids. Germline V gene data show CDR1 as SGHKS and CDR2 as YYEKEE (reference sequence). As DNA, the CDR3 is TGTGCCAGCAGCTTGGTGGCAGGGGAAGGGAACGAGCAGTACTTC. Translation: CASSLVAGEGNEQYF.

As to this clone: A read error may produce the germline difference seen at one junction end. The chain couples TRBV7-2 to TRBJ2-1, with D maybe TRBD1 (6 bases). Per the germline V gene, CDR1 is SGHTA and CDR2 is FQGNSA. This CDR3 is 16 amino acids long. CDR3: CASSPGQISSYSEQFF. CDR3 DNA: TGTGCCAGCAGCCCAGGACAGATTAGCTCCTACAGTGAGCAGTTCTTC.

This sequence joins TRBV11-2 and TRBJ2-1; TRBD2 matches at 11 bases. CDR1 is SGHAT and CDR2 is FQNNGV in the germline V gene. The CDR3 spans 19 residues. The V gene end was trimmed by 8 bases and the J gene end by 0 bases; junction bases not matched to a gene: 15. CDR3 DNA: TGTGCCAGCTGGGGACTAGCGGACGACTACCCCCGCTCCTACAATGAGCAGTTCTTC. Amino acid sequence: CASWGLADDYPRSYNEQFF.

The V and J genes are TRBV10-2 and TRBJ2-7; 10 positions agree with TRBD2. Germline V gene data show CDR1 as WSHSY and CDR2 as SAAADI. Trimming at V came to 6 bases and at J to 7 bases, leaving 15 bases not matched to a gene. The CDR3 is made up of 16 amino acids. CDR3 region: CASRATRSGGAGEQYF. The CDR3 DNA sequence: TGCGCCAGCAGGGCCACGAGAAGCGGGGGGGCGGGTGAGCAGTACTTC.

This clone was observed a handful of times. The CDR3 spells CASSLTGRETQYF. In nucleotides, the CDR3 is TGTGCCAGCAGTTTAACGGGTAGGGAGACCCAGTACTTC. V usage is TRBV28 and J usage is TRBJ2-5; D remains ambiguous. Trimming shortened V by 2 bases and J by 5 bases, and 9 bases separated the two germline ends. CDR1 is MDHEN, CDR2 SYDVKM, per germline. This CDR3 contains 13 residues.

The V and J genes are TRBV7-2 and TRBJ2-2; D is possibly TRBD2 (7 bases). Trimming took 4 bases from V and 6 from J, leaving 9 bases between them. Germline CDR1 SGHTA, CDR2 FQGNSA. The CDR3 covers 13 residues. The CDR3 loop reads CASSSGGPGELFF. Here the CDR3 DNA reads TGTGCCAGCAGCTCCGGGGGGCCCGGGGAGCTGTTTTTT.

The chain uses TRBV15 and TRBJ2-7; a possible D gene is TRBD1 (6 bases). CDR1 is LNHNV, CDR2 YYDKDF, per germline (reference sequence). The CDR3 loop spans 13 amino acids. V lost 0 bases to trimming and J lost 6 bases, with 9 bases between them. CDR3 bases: TGTGCCACCAGCAGAGACAGGGGACGCGAGCAGTACTTC. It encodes CATSRDRGREQYF.